The 18 T cell receptor beta chains in this list originate from one sample, sequenced in a study of response to subunit inactivated influenza vaccine listed by TCRdb under 2018. The library came from RT-PCR. Sequencing was carried out with an Illumina HiSeq 2500. Through fastp at Q25 and MiXCR, TCRdb rebuilt clones from the public reads, retaining in-frame beta chains. Here each entry gathers all rows of one CDR3 protein and keeps the most common genes and DNA. For this sample there are 400,000 to 650,000 distinct CDR3 sequences; around 7.7% appear just once. Of the sample, 13% falls within the top ten clones. The source was PBMCs from blood, collected less than 30 months after vaccination. The receptors originated from a man aged 45 to 75 who received an inactivated influenza vaccine. Donor details come from another sample of the same person, matched by shared clones.

This clonotype has more than one count but fewer than ten. This chain connects TRBV24-1 to TRBJ1-1, with D maybe TRBD1 (5 bases). V dropped 9 bases and J dropped 6 bases, with 10 bases sitting between them. The CDR3 consists of 11 residues. The V gene's germline CDR1 is KGHDR and CDR2 SFDVKD. The CDR3 region is CATSGGAEAFF. The CDR3 DNA is TGTGCCACCTCCGGGGGGGCTGAAGCTTTCTTT.

This chain links TRBV7-2 with TRBJ1-6; D may be TRBD1 (6 bases). Germline CDR1 is SGHTA and CDR2 is FQGNSA. V shed 6 bases and J shed 10 bases, with 19 bases lying between them. CDR3 length: 15 residues. CDR3 residues: CASRLGGRRDSPLHF. In DNA form, the CDR3 reads TGTGCCAGCAGACTAGGGGGTAGGCGGGACTCACCCCTCCACTTT.

This clonotype was found a few times. V gene TRBV28 combines with J gene TRBJ1-1; TRBD1 might be the D (6 bases). The V end was cut by 6 bases, the J end by 0 bases, with 17 bases between. The germline V gene encodes CDR1 MDHEN and CDR2 SYDVKM. The CDR3 loop spans 16 amino acids. The CDR3 reads CASSRFGGGVNTEAFF. DNA of the CDR3: TGTGCCAGCAGCCGCTTTGGAGGGGGAGTGAACACTGAAGCTTTCTTT.

This clonotype occurred a few times. This chain joins TRBV7-9 and TRBJ2-6; D gene unclear. V lost 10 bases, J lost 9 bases, and 16 bases lay in between. The CDR3 runs to 13 residues. In germline, CDR1 is SEHNR, CDR2 FQNEAQ (reference sequence). CDR3 coding DNA: TGTGCCACCCCAATAGCTATTCACAACGTCCTGACTTTC. This encodes CATPIAIHNVLTF.

In its sample, this clonotype was seen many times. V and J are TRBV29-1 and TRBJ2-1; possible D gene TRBD2, 5 bases. V dropped 6 bases and J dropped 0 bases, with 18 bases sitting between them. Germline V gene lookup returns CDR1 SQVTM and CDR2 ANQGSEA. The CDR3 has 16 residues. The CDR3 region has the DNA TGCAGCGTATCAATCCCGGGGTCGAGCTCCTACAATGAGCAGTTCTTC. Translating it yields CSVSIPGSSSYNEQFF.

A few counts support this clonotype. The chain joins TRBV20-1 to TRBJ2-7, with 11 positions matching TRBD2. The CDR3 loop spans 14 amino acids. V lost 1 base and J lost 6; bases outside the gene matches: 5. Germline V gives CDR1 DFQATT, CDR2 SNEGSKA (reference sequence). This chain's CDR3 is CSARVVAGGPEQYF. The CDR3 coding sequence is TGCAGTGCTAGAGTTGTAGCGGGAGGGCCCGAGCAGTACTTC.

Here the CDR3 DNA reads TGCGCCAGCAGCGGAGGGGGACAGGGGCCCCACAATGAGCAGTTCTTC. Its translation: CASSGGGQGPHNEQFF. The genes are TRBV5-1 and TRBJ2-1, with 10 nucleotides matching TRBD1. Per the germline V gene, CDR1 is SGHRS and CDR2 is YFSETQ. This CDR3 contains 16 residues. The V gene end was trimmed by 4 bases and the J gene end by 5 bases; junction bases not matched to a gene: 9.

This clonotype showed up many times. The chain is built from TRBV28 and TRBJ2-3; 7 bases agree with TRBD2. J was trimmed by 1 base and V by 3 bases; bases with no gene match: 1. The CDR3 has 14 amino acids. Germline V gene data show CDR1 as MDHEN and CDR2 as SYDVKM. CDR3 sequence: CASSFLAGTDTQYF. CDR3 DNA sequence: TGTGCCAGCAGTTTTCTAGCGGGCACAGATACGCAGTATTTT.

The table lists this clonotype with a few counts. The chain has TRBV20-1 and TRBJ2-1, with 9 bases that match TRBD2. The trim removed 5 bases at V and 4 bases at J, leaving 6 bases unmatched. CDR3 length equals 14 residues. CDR1 DFQATT and CDR2 SNEGSKA come from the germline V gene (reference sequence). Here the CDR3 DNA reads TGCAGTGCTGTTAGCGGGAGTATATACAATGAGCAGTTCTTC. Residues: CSAVSGSIYNEQFF.

The rearrangement uses TRBV4-3 and TRBJ1-1, with 12 bases aligning to TRBD1. CDR1 and CDR2 (germline): LGHNA, YSLEER. The junction had 11 bases not matched to a gene; V was cut back by 4 bases and J by 5 bases. The CDR3 extends over 17 amino acids. Here the CDR3 DNA reads TGCGCCAGCAGCCGAAGGGGACAGGGGGCCCGTGGGACTGAAGCTTTCTTT. Translation gives CASSRRGQGARGTEAFF.

This clonotype showed up many times. V gene TRBV4-3 combines with J gene TRBJ2-2, with unresolved D. Trimming cost V 5 bases and J 1 base, with 11 bases left between them. Germline assignment: CDR1 LGHNA and CDR2 YSLEER. The CDR3 covers 15 residues. CDR3 residues: CASSTSPRNTGELFF. For the CDR3, the DNA is TGCGCCAGCAGCACATCCCCCAGGAACACCGGGGAGCTGTTTTTT.

J is TRBJ2-1 and V is TRBV5-1; D remains ambiguous. V was shortened by 7 bases and J by 8 bases, with 13 bases between the two germline ends. The CDR3 covers 12 residues. CDR1 is SGHRS, CDR2 YFSETQ, per germline. The CDR3 protein is CASWGGPDEQFF. The CDR3 bases are TGCGCCAGCTGGGGTGGTCCGGATGAGCAGTTCTTC. The full variable domain, completed using reference TRBV5-1 and TRBJ2-1, is KAGVTQTPRYLIKTRGQQVTLSCSPISGHRSVSWYQQTPGQGLQFLFEYFSETQRNKGNFPGRFSGRQFSNSRSEMNVSTLELGDSALYLCASWGGPDEQFFGPGTRLTVL.

This clonotype appeared a few times. The rearrangement links TRBV24-1 to TRBJ2-3, with 12 bases identical to TRBD2. V was pared by 3 bases and J by 4 bases, with 7 bases of the junction left unmatched. Per the germline V gene, CDR1 is KGHDR and CDR2 is SFDVKD. The CDR3 is 17 residues long. CDR3: CATSDPTSGSSSDTQYF. The CDR3, as DNA: TGTGCCACCAGTGATCCGACTAGCGGGAGTTCCTCAGATACGCAGTATTTT.

The rearrangement links TRBV20-1 to TRBJ2-3; no definite D call. CDR1 and CDR2 from the germline V gene are DFQATT and SNEGSKA (reference sequence). The V end lost 5 bases, the J end lost 4 bases, and 13 bases lay between the germline ends. The CDR3 spans 13 residues. CDR3 sequence: CSARQKISDTQYF. The CDR3 bases are TGCAGTGCTCGCCAGAAAATATCAGATACGCAGTATTTT.

This clonotype appeared many times. The chain joins TRBV20-1 to TRBJ2-1, with TRBD2 as a possible D gene (6 bases). Germline lookup yields CDR1 DFQATT and CDR2 SNEGSKA (reference sequence). This CDR3 comprises 12 residues. V lost 5 bases and J 12 bases, leaving 17 bases between the germline ends. The CDR3 nucleotides read TGCAGTGCTCAGTGGGCGGGATGGCGGCAGTTCTTC. Encoded protein: CSAQWAGWRQFF.

A note on this clonotype: A much bigger clone sits one base away, suggesting this may be a read error. The chain links TRBV28 to TRBJ1-2, with no clear D. Between the trimmed V and J ends, which lost 8 bases and 5 bases, there was a span of 12 bases. Germline V lookup: CDR1 MDHEN, CDR2 SYDVKM. This CDR3 comprises 12 residues. This CDR3 reads CASFGTIYGYTF. CDR3 in DNA: TGTGCCAGCTTTGGTACCATTTATGGCTACACCTTC.

This clonotype was counted at least ten times. The chain uses TRBV14 and TRBJ2-1; D gene ambiguous. Germline V CDR1 and CDR2: SGHDN, FVKESK. The CDR3 covers 15 residues. V lost 2 bases to trimming and J lost 0 bases, with 8 bases between them. DNA of the CDR3: TGTGCCAGCAGCCAAAAGCTAGGCTCCTACAATGAGCAGTTCTTC. Protein sequence: CASSQKLGSYNEQFF.

The rearrangement uses TRBV12-3 or TRBV12-4 and TRBJ1-5; D is ambiguous. The length of the CDR3 is 15 residues. The germline V and J ends were trimmed by 3 bases and 2 bases, with 11 bases remaining between them. CDR3 region: CASSFGKIGNQPQHF. For the CDR3, the DNA is TGTGCCAGCAGTTTCGGGAAGATTGGCAATCAGCCCCAGCATTTT.